This TCR beta chain came from a study of blood T cell repertoires in COVID-19. Looking at the study overall: T cells, B-cell-depleted T cells, or PBMCs provided the cDNA or gDNA that served as material.

In the authors' methods: Estimation of nucleated cell counts relied on the amplification of reference gene primers. The method was immunoSEQ multiplex PCR; TCRdb's version includes in-frame clones alone and lacks a portion of them. That table is the source of V, J and clone size, and D and trimming were worked out from the DNA. The sample has about 120,000 clones; about 88% are singletons. The V gene's germline CDR1 is SGHVS and CDR2 FNYEAQ. The CDR3 loop spans 16 amino acids. J was trimmed by 5 bases and V by 2 bases; bases with no gene match: 8. This TCR derives from a woman of 80 years or more with acute or convalescent COVID-19. V is TRBV7-6 and J is TRBJ2-5; 10 nucleotides line up with TRBD1. The sample was peripheral blood. In DNA, the CDR3 is TGTGCCAGCAGCTTAACCGGGACAGGGGTATGGGAGACCCAGTACTTC. Translation gives CASSLTGTGVWETQYF.